Sequencing of this TCR beta chain was carried out in a study of blood T cell repertoires in COVID-19. For the study at large: The origin of the acute and convalescent COVID-19 samples was the United States, Italy and Spain. From T cells, B-cell-depleted T cells, or PBMCs came the material, which was cDNA or gDNA.

While infection was still active, Seattle patients were enrolled and then followed longitudinally. V gave up 4 bases and J gave up 12 bases; unmatched junction bases: 15. The CDR3 consists of 14 residues. Germline lookup yields CDR1 SGHNT and CDR2 YYREEE (reference sequence). Original analysis: For nucleated cells, counts were estimated from reference gene primer amplification. Assay: immunoSEQ multiplex PCR; the TCRdb copy retains only in-frame clones and omits some. That table furnishes V, J and clone size, whereas the DNA furnished D and trimming. The sample lists over 75,000 clones, around 90% occurring once.

The sequenced material came from peripheral blood. The gene calls are TRBV5-4 and TRBJ1-2; 7 bases are a match to TRBD1. This TCR derives from a human donor with COVID-19, enrolled during active disease. The donor label of this sample is uncertain. CDR3 in DNA: TGTGCCAGCAGCACCCCGGGACAGCCTTCGAGGAACACCTTC. Its protein product is CASSTPGQPSRNTF.